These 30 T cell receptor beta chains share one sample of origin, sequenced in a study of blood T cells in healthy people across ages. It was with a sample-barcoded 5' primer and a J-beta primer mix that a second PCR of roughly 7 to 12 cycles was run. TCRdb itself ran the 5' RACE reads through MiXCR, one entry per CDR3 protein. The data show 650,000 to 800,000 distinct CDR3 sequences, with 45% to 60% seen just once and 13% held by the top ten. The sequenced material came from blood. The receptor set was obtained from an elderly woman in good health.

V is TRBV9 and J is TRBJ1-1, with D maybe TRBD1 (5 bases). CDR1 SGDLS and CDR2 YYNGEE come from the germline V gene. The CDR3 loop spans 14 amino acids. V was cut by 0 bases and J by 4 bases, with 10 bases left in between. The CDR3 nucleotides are TGTGCCAGCAGCGTAGCAGGGTTTGGCACTGAAGCTTTCTTT. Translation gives CASSVAGFGTEAFF.

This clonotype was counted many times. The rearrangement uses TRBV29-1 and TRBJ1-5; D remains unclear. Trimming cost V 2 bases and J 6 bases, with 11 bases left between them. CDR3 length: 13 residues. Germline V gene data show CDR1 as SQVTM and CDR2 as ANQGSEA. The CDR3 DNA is TGCAGCGTTGAACGGGAGATCGGTCAGCCCCAGCATTTT. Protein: CSVEREIGQPQHF.

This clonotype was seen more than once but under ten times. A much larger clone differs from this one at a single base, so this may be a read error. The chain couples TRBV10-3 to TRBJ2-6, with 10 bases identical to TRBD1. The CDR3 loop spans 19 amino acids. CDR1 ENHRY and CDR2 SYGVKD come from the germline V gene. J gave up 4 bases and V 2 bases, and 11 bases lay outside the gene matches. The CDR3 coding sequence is TGTGCCATCAGTGAGACACGGGACAGGGGCAGCTTCGGGGCCAACGTCCTGACTTTC. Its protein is CAISETRDRGSFGANVLTF.

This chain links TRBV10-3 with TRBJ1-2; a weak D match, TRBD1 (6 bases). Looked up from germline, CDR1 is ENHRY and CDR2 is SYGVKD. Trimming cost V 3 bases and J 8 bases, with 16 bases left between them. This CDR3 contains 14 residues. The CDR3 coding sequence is TGTGCCATCAGTGACCCTACAGGGTCTATAGGCTACACCTTC. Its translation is CAISDPTGSIGYTF.

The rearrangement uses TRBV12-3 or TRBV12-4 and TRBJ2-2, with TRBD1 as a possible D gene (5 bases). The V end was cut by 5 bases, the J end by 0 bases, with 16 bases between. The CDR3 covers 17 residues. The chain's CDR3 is CASSNSGYASNTGELFF. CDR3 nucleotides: TGTGCCAGCAGTAACTCAGGGTACGCTTCGAACACCGGGGAGCTGTTTTTT.

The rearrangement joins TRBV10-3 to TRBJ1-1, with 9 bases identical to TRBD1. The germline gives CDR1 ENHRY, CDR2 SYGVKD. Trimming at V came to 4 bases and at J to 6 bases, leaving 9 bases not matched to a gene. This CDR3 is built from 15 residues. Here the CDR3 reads CAISGLDRGKAEAFF. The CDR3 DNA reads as TGTGCCATCAGTGGCCTGGACAGGGGTAAGGCTGAAGCTTTCTTT.

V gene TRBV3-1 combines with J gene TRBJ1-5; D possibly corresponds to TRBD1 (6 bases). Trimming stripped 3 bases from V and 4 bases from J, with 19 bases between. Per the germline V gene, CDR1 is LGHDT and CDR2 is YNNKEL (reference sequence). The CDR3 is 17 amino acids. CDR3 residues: CASSQATGIVGNQPQHF. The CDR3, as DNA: TGTGCCAGCAGCCAGGCGACAGGTATAGTAGGGAATCAGCCCCAGCATTTT.

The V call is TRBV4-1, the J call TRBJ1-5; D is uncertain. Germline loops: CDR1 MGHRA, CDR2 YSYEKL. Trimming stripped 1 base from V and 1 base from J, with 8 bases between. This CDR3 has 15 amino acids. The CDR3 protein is CASSQVDGSNQPQHF. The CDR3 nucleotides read TGCGCCAGCAGCCAAGTAGATGGAAGCAATCAGCCCCAGCATTTT.

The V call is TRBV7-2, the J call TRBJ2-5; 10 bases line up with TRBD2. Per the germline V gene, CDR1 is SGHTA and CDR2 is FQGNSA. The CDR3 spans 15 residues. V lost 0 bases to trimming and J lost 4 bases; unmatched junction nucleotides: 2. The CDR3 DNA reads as TGTGCCAGCAGCTTAGCTAGCGGGGGGTTAGAGACCCAGTACTTC. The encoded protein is CASSLASGGLETQYF.

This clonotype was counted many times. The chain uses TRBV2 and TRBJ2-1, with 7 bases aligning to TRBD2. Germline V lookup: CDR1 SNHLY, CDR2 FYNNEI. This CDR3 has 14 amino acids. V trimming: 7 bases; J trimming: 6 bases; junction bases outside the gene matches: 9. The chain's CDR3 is CASNLVGGSNEQFF. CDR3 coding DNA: TGTGCCAGCAATCTTGTCGGGGGGTCCAATGAGCAGTTCTTC.

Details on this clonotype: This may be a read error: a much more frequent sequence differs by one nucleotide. The CDR3 spells CAIITSGRNEQYF. In nucleotides, the CDR3 is TGTGCCATCATTACTAGCGGGAGAAACGAGCAGTACTTC. The chain combines TRBV10-3 with TRBJ2-4, with TRBD2 identical over 11 bases. The DNA end is more similar to TRBJ2-7, so the J call may be wrong. The CDR3 consists of 13 residues. The germline CDR1 and CDR2 sequences are ENHRY and SYGVKD.

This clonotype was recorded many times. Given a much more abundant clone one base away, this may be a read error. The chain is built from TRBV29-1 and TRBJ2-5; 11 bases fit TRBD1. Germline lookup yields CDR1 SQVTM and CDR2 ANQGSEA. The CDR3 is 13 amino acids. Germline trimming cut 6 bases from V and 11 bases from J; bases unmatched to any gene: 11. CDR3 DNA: TGCAGCGTGGGACAGGGGGGGTGGAATGAGCAGTACTTC. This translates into CSVGQGGWNEQYF.

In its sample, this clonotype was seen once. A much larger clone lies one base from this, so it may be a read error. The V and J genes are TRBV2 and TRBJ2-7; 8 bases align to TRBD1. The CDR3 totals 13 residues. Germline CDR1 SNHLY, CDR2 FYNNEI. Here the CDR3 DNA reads TGTGCCAGCAGTCTTCGGACAGGGATCGAGCGGTACTTC. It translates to CASSLRTGIERYF.

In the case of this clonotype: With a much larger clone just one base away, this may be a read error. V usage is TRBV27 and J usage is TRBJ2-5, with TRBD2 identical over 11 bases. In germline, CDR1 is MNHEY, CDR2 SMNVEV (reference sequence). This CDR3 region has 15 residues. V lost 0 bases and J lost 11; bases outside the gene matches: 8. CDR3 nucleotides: TGTGCCAGCAGTTTATCGACTAGCGGGACCTATGAGCAGTACTTC. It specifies CASSLSTSGTYEQYF.

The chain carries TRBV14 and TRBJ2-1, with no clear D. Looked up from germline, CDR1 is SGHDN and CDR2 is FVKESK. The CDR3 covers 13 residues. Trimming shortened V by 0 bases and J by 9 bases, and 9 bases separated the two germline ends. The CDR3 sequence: CASSQDLRSEQFF. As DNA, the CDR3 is TGTGCCAGCAGCCAAGATCTTAGGAGTGAGCAGTTCTTC.

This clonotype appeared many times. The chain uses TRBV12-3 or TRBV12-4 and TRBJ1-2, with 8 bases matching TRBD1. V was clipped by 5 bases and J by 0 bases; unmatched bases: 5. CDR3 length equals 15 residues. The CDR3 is CASSAGTGTNYGYTF. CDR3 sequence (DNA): TGTGCCAGCAGTGCCGGGACAGGCACTAACTATGGCTACACCTTC.

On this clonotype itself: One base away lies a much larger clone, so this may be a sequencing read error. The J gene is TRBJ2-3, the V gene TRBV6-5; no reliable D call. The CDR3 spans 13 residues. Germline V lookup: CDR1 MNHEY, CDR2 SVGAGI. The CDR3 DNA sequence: TGTGCCAGCAGTGACTCCTATGGGGATACGCGGTATTTT. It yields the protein CASSDSYGDTRYF.

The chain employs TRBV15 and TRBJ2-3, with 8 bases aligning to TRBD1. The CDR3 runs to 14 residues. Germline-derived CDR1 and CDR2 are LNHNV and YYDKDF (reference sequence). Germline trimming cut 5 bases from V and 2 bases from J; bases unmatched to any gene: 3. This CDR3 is CATSLDRDTDTQYF. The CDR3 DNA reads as TGTGCCACCAGCTTGGACAGGGACACAGATACGCAGTATTTT.

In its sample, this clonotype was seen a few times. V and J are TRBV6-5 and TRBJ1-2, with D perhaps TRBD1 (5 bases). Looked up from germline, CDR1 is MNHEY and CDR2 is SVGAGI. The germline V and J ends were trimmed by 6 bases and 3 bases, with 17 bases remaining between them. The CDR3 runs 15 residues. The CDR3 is CASSIDEIGDYGYTF. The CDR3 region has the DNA TGTGCCAGCAGCATTGATGAAATAGGGGACTATGGCTACACCTTC.

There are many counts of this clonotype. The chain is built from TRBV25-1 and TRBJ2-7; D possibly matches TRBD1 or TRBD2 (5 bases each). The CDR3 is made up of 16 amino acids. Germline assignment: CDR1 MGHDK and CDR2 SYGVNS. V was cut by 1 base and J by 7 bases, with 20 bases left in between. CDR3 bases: TGTGCCAGCAGTGAATCGATCGGGACCCAAAGTGAAGAGCAGTACTTC. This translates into CASSESIGTQSEEQYF.

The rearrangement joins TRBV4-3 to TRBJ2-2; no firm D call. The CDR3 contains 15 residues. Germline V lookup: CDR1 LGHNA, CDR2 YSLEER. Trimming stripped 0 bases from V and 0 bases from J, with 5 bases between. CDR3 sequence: CASSQDVTNTGELFF. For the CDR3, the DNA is TGCGCCAGCAGCCAAGATGTGACGAACACCGGGGAGCTGTTTTTT.

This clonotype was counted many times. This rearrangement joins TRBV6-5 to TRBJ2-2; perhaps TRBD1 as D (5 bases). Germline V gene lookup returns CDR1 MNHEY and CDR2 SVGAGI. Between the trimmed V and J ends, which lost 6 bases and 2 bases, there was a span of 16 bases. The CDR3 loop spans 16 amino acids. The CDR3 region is CASSRWGTVNTGELFF. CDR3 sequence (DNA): TGTGCCAGCAGCCGATGGGGCACAGTAAACACCGGGGAGCTGTTTTTT.

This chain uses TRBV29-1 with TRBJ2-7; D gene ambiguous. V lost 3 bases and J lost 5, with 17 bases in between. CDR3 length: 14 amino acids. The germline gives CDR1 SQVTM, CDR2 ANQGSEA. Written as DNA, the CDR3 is TGCAGCGTTGAGGGTCGTTCTCCTCTCAACGAGCAGTACTTC. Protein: CSVEGRSPLNEQYF.

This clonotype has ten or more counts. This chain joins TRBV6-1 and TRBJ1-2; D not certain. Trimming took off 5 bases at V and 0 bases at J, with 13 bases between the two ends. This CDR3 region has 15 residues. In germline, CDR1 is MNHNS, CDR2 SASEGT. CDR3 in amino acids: CASSSPARSNYGYTF. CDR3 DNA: TGTGCCAGCAGTAGCCCCGCGCGCTCTAACTATGGCTACACCTTC.

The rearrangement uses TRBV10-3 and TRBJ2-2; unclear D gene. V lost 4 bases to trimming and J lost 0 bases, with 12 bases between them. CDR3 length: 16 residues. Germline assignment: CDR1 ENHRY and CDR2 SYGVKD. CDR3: CAISVGSVANTGELFF. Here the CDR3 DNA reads TGTGCCATCAGTGTCGGATCGGTCGCGAACACCGGGGAGCTGTTTTTT.

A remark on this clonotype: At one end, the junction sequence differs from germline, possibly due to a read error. The CDR3 region is CASSPRTGKIDTQYF. CDR3 bases: TGCGCCAGCAGTCCCCGGACAGGGAAGATCGATACGCAGTATTTT. This chain uses TRBV6-6 with TRBJ2-3, with 8 nucleotides matching TRBD1. CDR3 size: 15 residues. CDR1 and CDR2 from the germline V gene are MNHNY and SVGAGI (reference sequence).

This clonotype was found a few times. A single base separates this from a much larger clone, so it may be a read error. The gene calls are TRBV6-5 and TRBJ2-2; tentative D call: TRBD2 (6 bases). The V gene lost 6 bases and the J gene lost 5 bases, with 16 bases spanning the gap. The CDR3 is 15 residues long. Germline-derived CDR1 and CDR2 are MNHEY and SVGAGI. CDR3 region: CASSRGAGSTGELFF. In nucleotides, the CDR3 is TGTGCCAGCAGCCGCGGGGCAGGGTCTACCGGGGAGCTGTTTTTT.

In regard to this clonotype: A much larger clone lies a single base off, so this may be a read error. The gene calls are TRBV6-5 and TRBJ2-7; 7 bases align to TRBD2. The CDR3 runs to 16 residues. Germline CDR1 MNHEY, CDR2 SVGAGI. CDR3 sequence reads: CANSYSPSGSYNEQYF. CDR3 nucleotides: TGTGCCAACAGTTACTCTCCTAGCGGCTCCTACAATGAGCAGTACTTC.

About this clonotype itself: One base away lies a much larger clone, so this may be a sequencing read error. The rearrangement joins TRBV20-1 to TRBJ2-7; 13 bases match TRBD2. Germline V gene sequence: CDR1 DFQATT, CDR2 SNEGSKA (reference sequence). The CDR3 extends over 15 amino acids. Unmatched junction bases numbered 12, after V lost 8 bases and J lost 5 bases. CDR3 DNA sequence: TGCAGTACTCCCGGACTAGCGGGAGTTTCCCACGAGCAGTACTTC. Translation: CSTPGLAGVSHEQYF.

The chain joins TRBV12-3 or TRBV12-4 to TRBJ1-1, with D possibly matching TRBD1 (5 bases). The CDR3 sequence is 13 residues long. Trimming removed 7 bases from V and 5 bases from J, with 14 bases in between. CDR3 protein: CASTGGGETEAFF. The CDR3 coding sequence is TGTGCCAGCACCGGGGGGGGGGAGACTGAAGCTTTCTTT.